Following are 22 T cell receptor beta chains from one sample sequenced in a study of naive and memory T cell subsets. TCR cDNA received a 3' ligated oligonucleotide that carried a UMI. Four PCR rounds used nested alpha and beta constant region primers plus the SP2 primer. TCRdb used MiXCR to reprocess the 5' RACE reads, holding one entry per CDR3 protein. The profile shows 55,000 to 65,000 distinct CDR3 sequences, 8% of them singletons. The receptors stem from a female donor in good health.

The CDR3 reads CASSPRGQEEETQYF. The DNA for the CDR3 is TGTGCCAGCTCACCACGGGGGCAGGAAGAAGAGACCCAGTACTTC. This chain joins TRBV18 and TRBJ2-5, with D possibly being TRBD1 (6 bases). The CDR3 sequence is 15 residues long. V was clipped by 1 base and J by 3 bases, with 12 bases between them. From germline, CDR1 is KGHSH and CDR2 LQKENI.

This clonotype was seen more than once but under ten times. V gene TRBV28 combines with J gene TRBJ2-7, with 11 nucleotides matching TRBD2. The CDR3 consists of 17 residues. CDR1 is MDHEN, CDR2 SYDVKM, per germline. J was trimmed by 0 bases and V by 8 bases; bases with no gene match: 12. The CDR3 is CASVTQLAGDTSYEQYF. The CDR3 nucleotides are TGTGCCAGCGTGACCCAACTAGCGGGGGACACCTCCTACGAGCAGTACTTC. Using reference TRBV28 and TRBJ2-7 for the parts outside the CDR3, the full variable domain is DVKVTQSSRYLVKRTGEKVFLECVQDMDHENMFWYRQDPGLGLRLIYFSYDVKMKEKGDIPEGYSVSREKKERFSLILESASTNQTSMYLCASVTQLAGDTSYEQYFGPGTRLTVT.

This clonotype was counted a few times. CDR3 nucleotide sequence: TGTGCCAGCAGTTACCGGGACAGGGCAGATACGCAGTATTTT. Translation: CASSYRDRADTQYF. The chain links TRBV6-6 to TRBJ2-3; TRBD1 matches 9 bases. The CDR3 length is 14 residues. The V gene end was trimmed by 2 bases and the J gene end by 4 bases; junction bases not matched to a gene: 1. CDR1 is MNHNY, CDR2 SVGAGI, per germline (reference sequence).

V is TRBV19 and J is TRBJ2-2; D might be TRBD2 (5 bases). The CDR3 extends over 15 amino acids. Germline V lookup: CDR1 LNHDA, CDR2 SQIVND (reference sequence). The V and J ends lost 4 bases and 5 bases respectively, with 14 bases between them. This chain's CDR3 is CASSKTTRGTGELFF. For the CDR3, the DNA is TGTGCCAGTAGTAAGACGACGCGAGGGACCGGGGAGCTGTTTTTT.

For the CDR3, the DNA is TGTGCCAGCAGCAAGGGGACAGGGACCCCTAGAGAGCAGTACTTC. The encoded protein is CASSKGTGTPREQYF. This chain joins TRBV9 and TRBJ2-7; 9 bases are a match to TRBD1. From germline, CDR1 is SGDLS and CDR2 YYNGEE. This CDR3 contains 15 residues. The V gene end was trimmed by 4 bases and the J gene end by 7 bases; junction bases not matched to a gene: 12.

The genes are TRBV28 and TRBJ2-5, with 12 bases that match TRBD2. The CDR3 runs to 14 residues. V was pared by 6 bases and J by 4 bases, with 3 bases of the junction left unmatched. CDR1 and CDR2 (germline): MDHEN, SYDVKM. CDR3 sequence reads: CASRTSGSLETQYF. The CDR3 nucleotides are TGTGCCAGCAGGACTAGCGGGAGCCTAGAGACCCAGTACTTC.

The chain employs TRBV21-1 and TRBJ2-1; TRBD1 was called by the table and not checked on the DNA. TRBV21-1 is shown as a pseudogene. This CDR3 region has 17 residues. As DNA, the CDR3 is TGTGCCAGCAGCCTGACGGGGGGGGGTAGTGTCAACAATGAGCAGTTCTTC. Residues: CASSLTGGGSVNNEQFF.

This clonotype was seen at least ten times. The chain has TRBV29-1 and TRBJ1-2; D remains unclear. Germline-derived CDR1 and CDR2 are SQVTM and ANQGSEA. With 8 bases removed from V and 1 base from J, the gap between germline ends came to 14 bases. This CDR3 comprises 13 residues. CDR3 sequence (DNA): TGCAGCATGTCACCCGGCCTTAACTATGGCTACACCTTC. This translates into CSMSPGLNYGYTF. Complete variable domain (other parts from reference TRBV29-1 and TRBJ1-2): SAVISQKPSRDICQRGTSLTIQCQVDSQVTMMFWYRQQPGQSLTLIATANQGSEATYESGFVIDKFPISRPNLTFSTLTVSNMSPEDSSIYLCSMSPGLNYGYTFGSGTRLTVV.

This clonotype was detected once. One base away lies a much larger clone, so this may be a sequencing read error. J is TRBJ1-5 and V is TRBV2; 8 positions match TRBD1. CDR1 is SNHLY and CDR2 is FYNNEI in the germline V gene. The CDR3 totals 15 residues. J gave up 10 bases and V 3 bases, and 11 bases lay outside the gene matches. The CDR3 DNA is TGTGCCAGCAGTGACGGGGGACAGGAGAGTTTTCCCCAGCATTTT. This sequence encodes CASSDGGQESFPQHF.

The genes are TRBV20-1 and TRBJ2-7, with TRBD2 matching over 10 bases. The ends lost 1 base at V and 0 bases at J; junction bases unmatched: 3. This CDR3 spans 15 amino acids. Germline CDR1 is DFQATT and CDR2 is SNEGSKA (reference sequence). CDR3 sequence: CSARVLAGDSYEQYF. The CDR3 DNA reads TGCAGTGCTAGAGTTCTAGCGGGGGACTCCTACGAGCAGTACTTC.

By share of the sample, this clonotype is medium-sized. This chain uses TRBV29-1 with TRBJ2-6; tentative D call: TRBD1 (6 bases). The CDR3 totals 16 residues. With 4 bases removed from V and 0 bases from J, the gap between germline ends came to 13 bases. Looked up from germline, CDR1 is SQVTM and CDR2 is ANQGSEA. The CDR3 loop is CSVARDIHSGANVLTF. The DNA of the CDR3 is TGCAGCGTTGCCCGGGACATCCACTCTGGGGCCAACGTCCTGACTTTC.

The table lists this clonotype with many counts. The gene calls are TRBV20-1 and TRBJ2-5, with a tentative D call TRBD2 (6 bases). This CDR3 is built from 14 residues. The germline V gene has CDR1 DFQATT and CDR2 SNEGSKA (reference sequence). Trimming removed 3 bases from V and 2 bases from J, with 13 bases in between. The CDR3 region is CSASGSGTQETQYF. The CDR3, as DNA: TGCAGTGCTAGTGGTAGCGGCACACAAGAGACCCAGTACTTC.

This clonotype was seen a few times. The chain couples TRBV7-9 to TRBJ2-7, with 12 positions matching TRBD1. This CDR3 spans 14 amino acids. J was trimmed by 5 bases and V by 5 bases; bases with no gene match: 4. From germline, CDR1 is SEHNR and CDR2 FQNEAQ (reference sequence). CDR3 loop: CASSLGQGAHEQYF. The DNA of the CDR3 is TGTGCCAGCAGCCTGGGACAGGGGGCTCACGAGCAGTACTTC.

The V call is TRBV19, the J call TRBJ1-1; tentative D call: TRBD1 (6 bases). With 1 base removed from V and 4 bases from J, the gap between germline ends came to 13 bases. This CDR3 comprises 15 residues. CDR1 LNHDA and CDR2 SQIVND come from the germline V gene (reference sequence). The CDR3 nucleotides read TGTGCCAGTAGTATAGTTCCGGGGGCGGTCACTGAAGCTTTCTTT. Translated, it gives CASSIVPGAVTEAFF. The full variable domain, its missing parts supplied by reference TRBV19 and TRBJ1-1, is DGGITQSPKYLFRKEGQNVTLSCEQNLNHDAMYWYRQDPGQGLRLIYYSQIVNDFQKGDIAEGYSVSREKKESFPLTVTSAQKNPTAFYLCASSIVPGAVTEAFFGQGTRLTVV.

This clonotype has just a few counts. V is TRBV5-4 and J is TRBJ2-1, with TRBD1 matching over 10 bases. The CDR3 length is 17 residues. The trim removed 0 bases at V and 2 bases at J, leaving 5 bases unmatched. CDR1 is SGHNT and CDR2 is YYREEE in the germline V gene (reference sequence). CDR3 region: CASSLGAGTGAYNEQFF. Here the CDR3 DNA reads TGTGCCAGCAGCTTGGGTGCCGGGACAGGGGCCTACAATGAGCAGTTCTTC.

The chain carries TRBV28 and TRBJ2-1; 8 nucleotides line up with TRBD2. Losses at the gene ends were 5 bases for V and 3 bases for J; bases not matched to a gene: 9. From germline, CDR1 is MDHEN and CDR2 SYDVKM. This CDR3 is 16 amino acids long. CDR3 in DNA: TGTGCCAGCAGTCCCAGCGGGAGATTATACTACAATGAGCAGTTCTTC. Amino acids: CASSPSGRLYYNEQFF.

The chain recombines TRBV6-1 with TRBJ1-5, with 7 bases identical to TRBD1. With V trimmed by 7 bases and J by 7 bases, 10 bases remained unmatched. CDR1 is MNHNS, CDR2 SASEGT, per germline. CDR3 size: 14 residues. For the CDR3, the DNA is TGTGCCAGCAACATACAACAGGGGCGGCAGCCCCAGCATTTT. Its protein product is CASNIQQGRQPQHF.

There are many counts of this clonotype. This chain connects TRBV30 to TRBJ2-1; D gene uncertain. V lost 4 bases, J lost 7 bases, and 11 bases lay in between. The CDR3 loop spans 12 amino acids. Germline V gene data show CDR1 as GTSNPN and CDR2 as SVGIG (reference sequence). The CDR3 DNA reads as TGTGCCTGGACGGCAACAGATAATGAGCAGTTCTTC. This gives the protein CAWTATDNEQFF.

This clonotype was detected only a few times. The J gene is TRBJ1-1, the V gene TRBV25-1; tentative D call: TRBD1 (5 bases). V lost 3 bases, J lost 5 bases, and 16 bases lay in between. The CDR3 extends over 15 amino acids. From germline, CDR1 is MGHDK and CDR2 SYGVNS. This CDR3 is CASSEQGTGRTEAFF. Written as DNA, the CDR3 is TGTGCCAGCAGTGAGCAGGGCACGGGTAGGACTGAAGCTTTCTTT.

The chain recombines TRBV7-9 with TRBJ1-3; maybe TRBD1 (5 bases). Germline CDR1 is SEHNR and CDR2 is FQNEAQ (reference sequence). The V and J ends lost 3 bases and 4 bases respectively, with 13 bases between them. The CDR3 length is 15 residues. The CDR3 DNA follows: TGTGCCAGCAGCTTGTTAGGGACGAGGGGAAACACCATATATTTT. Amino acid sequence: CASSLLGTRGNTIYF.

This clonotype was recorded a few times. The chain links TRBV28 to TRBJ1-1; 7 bases match TRBD1. Losses at the gene ends were 6 bases for V and 0 bases for J; bases not matched to a gene: 7. In germline, CDR1 is MDHEN, CDR2 SYDVKM. There are 15 residues in the CDR3. In DNA, the CDR3 is TGTGCCAGCAGGAGGGACAGCTCGATGAACACTGAAGCTTTCTTT. It yields the protein CASRRDSSMNTEAFF.

There are many counts of this clonotype. The V gene is TRBV12-3 or TRBV12-4, the J gene TRBJ2-5; the D is unclear. V was trimmed by 1 base and J by 5 bases, leaving 14 bases between them. The CDR3 has 15 amino acids. The CDR3 bases are TGTGCCAGCAGTTTAGGTGGTGGATCACGGGAGACCCAGTACTTC. Amino acid sequence: CASSLGGGSRETQYF.